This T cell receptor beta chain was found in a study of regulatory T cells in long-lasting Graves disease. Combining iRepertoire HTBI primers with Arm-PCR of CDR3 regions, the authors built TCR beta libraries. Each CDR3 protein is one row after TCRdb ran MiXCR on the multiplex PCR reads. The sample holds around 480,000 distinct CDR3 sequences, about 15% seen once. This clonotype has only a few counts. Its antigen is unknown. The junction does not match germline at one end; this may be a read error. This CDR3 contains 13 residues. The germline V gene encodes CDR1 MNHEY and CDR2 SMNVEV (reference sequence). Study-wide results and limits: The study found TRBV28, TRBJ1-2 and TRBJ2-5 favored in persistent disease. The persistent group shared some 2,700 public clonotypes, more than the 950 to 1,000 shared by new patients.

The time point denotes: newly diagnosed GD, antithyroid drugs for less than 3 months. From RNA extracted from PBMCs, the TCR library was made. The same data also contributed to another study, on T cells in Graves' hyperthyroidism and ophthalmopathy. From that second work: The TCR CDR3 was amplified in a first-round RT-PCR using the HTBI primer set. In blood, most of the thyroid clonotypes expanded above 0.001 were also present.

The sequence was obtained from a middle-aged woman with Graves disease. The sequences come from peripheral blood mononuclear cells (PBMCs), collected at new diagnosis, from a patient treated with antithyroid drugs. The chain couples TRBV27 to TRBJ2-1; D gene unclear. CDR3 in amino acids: CASSLVGLYEQLF. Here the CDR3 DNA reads TGTGCCAGCAGTTTGGTAGGATTATATGAGCAGCTCTTC.